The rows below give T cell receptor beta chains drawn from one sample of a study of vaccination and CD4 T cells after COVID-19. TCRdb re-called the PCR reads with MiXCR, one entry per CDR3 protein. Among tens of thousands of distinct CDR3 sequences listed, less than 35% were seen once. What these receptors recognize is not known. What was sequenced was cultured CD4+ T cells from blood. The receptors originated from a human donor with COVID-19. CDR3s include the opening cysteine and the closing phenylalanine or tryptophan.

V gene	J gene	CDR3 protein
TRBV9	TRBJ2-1	CASSVGLGNEQFF
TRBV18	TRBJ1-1	CASSPGVPNTEAFF
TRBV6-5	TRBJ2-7	CASSSLGLAGGSSYEQYF
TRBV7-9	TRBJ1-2	CASSFRYGYTF
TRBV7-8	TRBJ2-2	CASSLHPSGVANTGELFF
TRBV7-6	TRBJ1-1	CASSLAQGTEAFF
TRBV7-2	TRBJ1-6	CASSLDSRRNNSPLHF
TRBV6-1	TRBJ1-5	CASRTGLAGNRPQHF
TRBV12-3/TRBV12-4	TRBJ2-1	CASSSLRVKEQFF
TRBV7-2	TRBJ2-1	CASSSINEQFF
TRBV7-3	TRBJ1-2	CASSPGQINYGYTF
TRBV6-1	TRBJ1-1	CASRPGPENTEAFF
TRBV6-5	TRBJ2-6	CASSYRQGKAGANVLTF
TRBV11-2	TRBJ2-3	CASSEWIDTQYF
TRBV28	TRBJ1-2	CASSSPGYGYTF
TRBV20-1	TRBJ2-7	CSANSNRGGNEQYF
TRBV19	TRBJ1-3	CASSPGFSGNTIYF
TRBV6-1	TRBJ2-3	CASRETSGLTDTQYF
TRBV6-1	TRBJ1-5	CASSSTPGDQPQHF
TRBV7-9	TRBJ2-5	CASSLVRQETQYF
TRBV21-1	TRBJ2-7	CASSKRGNYEQYF
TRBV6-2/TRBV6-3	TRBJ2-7	CASSRLAGGLYEQYF
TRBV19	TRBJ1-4	CASKNEKLFF
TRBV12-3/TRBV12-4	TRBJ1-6	CASSFQGTHSPLHF
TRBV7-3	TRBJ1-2	CASSLDGPSGNSYGYTF
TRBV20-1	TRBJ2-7	CSARYGSYEQYF
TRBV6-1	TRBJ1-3	CASNNYRDSSGNTIYF
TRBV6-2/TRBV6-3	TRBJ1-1	CASTAAGASDTEAFF
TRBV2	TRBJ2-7	CASRRNRDGTYEQYF
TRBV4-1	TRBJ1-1	CASSQDIPPEAFF
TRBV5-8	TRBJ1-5	CASSLVRGSNQPQHF
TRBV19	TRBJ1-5	CASKIPGQANQPQHF
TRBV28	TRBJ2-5	CASSSPGTGKETQYF
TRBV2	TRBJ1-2	CASRGRESYGYTF
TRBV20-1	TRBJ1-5	CSAPNRDSNQPQHF
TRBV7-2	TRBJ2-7	CASSQGGQGGEQYF
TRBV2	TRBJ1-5	CASSGSGTSNQPQHF
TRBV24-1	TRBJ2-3	CATSDLTGASTDTQYF
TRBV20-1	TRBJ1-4	CSAWVTLGKLFF
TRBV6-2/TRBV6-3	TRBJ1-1	CASTNKWGGIEAFF
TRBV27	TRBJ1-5	CASSRDQGGLGSNQPQHF
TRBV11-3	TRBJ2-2	CASSLGGDTGELFF
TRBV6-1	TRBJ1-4	CASSQTPTERLFF
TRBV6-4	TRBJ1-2	CASSDAGRGYTF
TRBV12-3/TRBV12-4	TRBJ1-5	CASSFGTANQPQHF
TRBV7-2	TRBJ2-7	CASSQRLAGGLSYEQYF
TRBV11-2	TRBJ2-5	CASSFFQETQYF
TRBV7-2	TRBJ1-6	CASSLRSISVLHF
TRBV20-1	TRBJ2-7	CSARDARGAPYEQYF
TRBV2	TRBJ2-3	CASSPQTATDTQYF
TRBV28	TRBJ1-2	CASSEGGKPRTGGYGYTF